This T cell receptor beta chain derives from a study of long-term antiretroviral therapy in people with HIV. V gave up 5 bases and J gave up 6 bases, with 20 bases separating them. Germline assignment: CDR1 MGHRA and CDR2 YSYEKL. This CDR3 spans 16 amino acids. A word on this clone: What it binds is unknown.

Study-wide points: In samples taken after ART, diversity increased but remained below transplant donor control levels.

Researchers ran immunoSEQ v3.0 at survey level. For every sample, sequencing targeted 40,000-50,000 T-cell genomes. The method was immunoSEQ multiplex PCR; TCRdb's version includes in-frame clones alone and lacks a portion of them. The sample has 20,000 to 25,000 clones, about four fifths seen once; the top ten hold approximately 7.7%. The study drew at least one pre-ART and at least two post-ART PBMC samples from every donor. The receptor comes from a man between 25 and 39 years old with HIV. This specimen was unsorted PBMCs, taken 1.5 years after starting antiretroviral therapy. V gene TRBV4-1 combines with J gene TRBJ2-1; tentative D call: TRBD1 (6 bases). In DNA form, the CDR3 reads TGCGCCAGCAGCTCACCTCCCAGGGGAAGGGGCAATGAGCAGTTCTTC. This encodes CASSSPPRGRGNEQFF.